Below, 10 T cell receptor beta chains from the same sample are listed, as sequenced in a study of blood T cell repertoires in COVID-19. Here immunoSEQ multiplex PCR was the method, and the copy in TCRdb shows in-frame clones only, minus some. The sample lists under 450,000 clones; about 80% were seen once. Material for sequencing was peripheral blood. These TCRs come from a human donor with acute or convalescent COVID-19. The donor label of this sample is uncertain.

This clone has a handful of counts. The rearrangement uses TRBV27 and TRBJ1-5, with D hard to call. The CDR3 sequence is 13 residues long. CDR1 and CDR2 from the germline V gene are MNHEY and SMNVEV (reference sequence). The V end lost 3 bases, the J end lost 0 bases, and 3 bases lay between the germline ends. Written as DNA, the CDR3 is TGTGCCAGCAGTTTCTATAGCAATCAGCCCCAGCATTTT. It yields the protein CASSFYSNQPQHF.

The CDR3 region has the DNA TGTGCCAGCAGCTTGGCGCTGATGGACTTGAAGTATGGCTACACCTTC. The encoded protein is CASSLALMDLKYGYTF. V and J are TRBV5-6 and TRBJ1-2; D is unresolved. Deletions cut 0 bases from V and 5 bases from J, with 17 bases between. The CDR3 is 16 amino acids. Germline CDR1 and CDR2: SGHDT and YYEEEE.

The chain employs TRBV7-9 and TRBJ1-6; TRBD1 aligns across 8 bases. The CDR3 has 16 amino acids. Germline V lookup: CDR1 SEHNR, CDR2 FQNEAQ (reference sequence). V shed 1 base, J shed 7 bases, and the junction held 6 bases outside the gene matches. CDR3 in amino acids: CASSLGQGSGNSPLHF. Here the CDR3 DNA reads TGTGCCAGCAGCTTAGGACAGGGGTCAGGGAATTCACCCCTCCACTTT.

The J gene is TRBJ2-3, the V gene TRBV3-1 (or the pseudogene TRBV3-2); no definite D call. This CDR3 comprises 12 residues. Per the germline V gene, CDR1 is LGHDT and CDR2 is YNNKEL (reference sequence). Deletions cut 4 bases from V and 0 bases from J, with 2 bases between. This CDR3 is CASSLSTDTQYF. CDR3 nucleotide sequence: TGTGCCAGCAGCCTAAGCACAGATACGCAGTATTTT.

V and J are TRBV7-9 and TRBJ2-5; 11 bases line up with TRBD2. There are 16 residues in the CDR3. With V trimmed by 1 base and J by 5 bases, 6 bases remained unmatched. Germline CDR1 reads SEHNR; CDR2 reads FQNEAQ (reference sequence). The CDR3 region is CASSLGLAGRLETQYF. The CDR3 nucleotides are TGTGCCAGCAGCTTAGGACTAGCGGGACGGTTGGAGACCCAGTACTTC.

CDR3 DNA sequence: TGTGCCACCAGCAGAGAAGGAGGCGGCTACGAGCAGTACTTC. Translated, it gives CATSREGGGYEQYF. V and J are TRBV15 and TRBJ2-7, with D tentatively TRBD2 (5 bases). V was clipped by 0 bases and J by 3 bases, with 9 bases between them. CDR1 LNHNV and CDR2 YYDKDF come from the germline V gene (reference sequence). The CDR3 spans 14 residues. The full variable domain, in which reference TRBV15 and TRBJ2-7 provide the parts outside the CDR3, is DAMVIQNPRYQVTQFGKPVTLSCSQTLNHNVMYWYQQKSSQAPKLLFHYYDKDFNNEADTPDNFQSRRPNTSFCFLDIRSPGLGDTAMYLCATSREGGGYEQYFGPGTRLTVT.

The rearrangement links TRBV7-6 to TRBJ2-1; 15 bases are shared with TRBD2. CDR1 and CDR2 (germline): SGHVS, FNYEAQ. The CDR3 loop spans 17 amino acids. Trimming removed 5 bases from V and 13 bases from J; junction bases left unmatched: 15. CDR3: CASSPIIAGTSGGTQFF. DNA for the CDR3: TGTGCCAGCAGCCCTATAATCGCCGGGACTAGCGGGGGGACCCAGTTCTTC.

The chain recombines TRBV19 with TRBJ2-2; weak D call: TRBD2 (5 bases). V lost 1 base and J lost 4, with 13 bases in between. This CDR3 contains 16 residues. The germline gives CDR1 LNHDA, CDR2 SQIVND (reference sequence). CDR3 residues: CASSIALGLATGELFF. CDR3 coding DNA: TGTGCCAGTAGTATAGCCCTCGGACTGGCCACCGGGGAGCTGTTTTTT.

Here the CDR3 DNA reads TGTGCCAGCAGTCCCTGGACAGAAAGCTATAATTCACCCCTCCACTTT. Encoded protein: CASSPWTESYNSPLHF. The rearrangement joins TRBV28 to TRBJ1-6, with a tentative D call TRBD1 (6 bases). Germline V lookup: CDR1 MDHEN, CDR2 SYDVKM. V gave up 5 bases and J gave up 3 bases, with 14 bases separating them. The CDR3 sequence is 16 residues long.

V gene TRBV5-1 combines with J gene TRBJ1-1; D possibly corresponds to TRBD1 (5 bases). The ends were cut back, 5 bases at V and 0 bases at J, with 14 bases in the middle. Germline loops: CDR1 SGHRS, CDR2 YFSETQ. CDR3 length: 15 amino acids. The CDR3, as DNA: TGCGCCAGCAGGGCGGGGGATGGGATGAACACTGAAGCTTTCTTT. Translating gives CASRAGDGMNTEAFF. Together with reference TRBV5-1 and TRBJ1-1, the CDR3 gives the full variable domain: KAGVTQTPRYLIKTRGQQVTLSCSPISGHRSVSWYQQTPGQGLQFLFEYFSETQRNKGNFPGRFSGRQFSNSRSEMNVSTLELGDSALYLCASRAGDGMNTEAFFGQGTRLTVV.